Below, 32 T cell receptor beta chains from the same sample are listed, as sequenced in a study of shared clonotypes between healthy human individuals. The table came from immunoSEQ multiplex PCR; TCRdb's copy has only in-frame clones and leaves some out. The table includes about 2.1 million clones, 90% to 95% detected once. CD45RO-negative cells were positively selected for CCR7, leaving out terminally differentiated effector memory CD45RA+ cells. The sequencing input was naive CD8+ T cells from PBMCs. Receptor source: a young man in good health. Some clones in this sample may be carry-over from other donors' samples.

The genes are TRBV5-1 and TRBJ2-1; 9 bases align to TRBD2. V lost 4 bases, J lost 7 bases, and 9 bases stayed unmatched. Germline CDR1 reads SGHRS; CDR2 reads YFSETQ. The CDR3 loop spans 15 amino acids. The CDR3 reads CASSLFSGSENEQFF. CDR3 nucleotides: TGCGCCAGCAGCCTGTTTAGCGGGAGTGAGAATGAGCAGTTCTTC.

The gene calls are TRBV19 and TRBJ2-7, with 9 bases that match TRBD2. The ends lost 3 bases at V and 2 bases at J; junction bases unmatched: 8. Germline V CDR1 and CDR2: LNHDA, SQIVND (reference sequence). The CDR3 runs 16 residues. The CDR3 is CASSIGTSSYPYEQYF. Here the CDR3 DNA reads TGTGCCAGTAGTATTGGGACTAGCTCCTATCCCTACGAGCAGTACTTC.

This clone was found once. V usage is TRBV7-9 and J usage is TRBJ1-2; D unclear. Trimming pared 2 bases from V and 6 bases from J, leaving 19 bases between. The CDR3 contains 16 residues. Germline lookup yields CDR1 SEHNR and CDR2 FQNEAQ (reference sequence). CDR3 protein: CASSLLEARHPDGYTF. Written as DNA, the CDR3 is TGTGCCAGCAGCTTATTAGAGGCACGGCATCCGGATGGCTACACCTTC.

This sequence joins TRBV5-6 and TRBJ2-7, with TRBD1 matching over 8 bases. V shed 3 bases, J shed 0 bases, and the junction held 5 bases outside the gene matches. The CDR3 totals 15 residues. From germline, CDR1 is SGHDT and CDR2 YYEEEE. CDR3 DNA sequence: TGTGCCAGCAGCTACGGGACAGGCAACTCCTACGAGCAGTACTTC. Amino acids: CASSYGTGNSYEQYF. Looking up the rest from reference TRBV5-6 and TRBJ2-7 gives the full variable domain: DAGVTQSPTHLIKTRGQQVTLRCSPKSGHDTVSWYQQALGQGPQFIFQYYEEEERQRGNFPDRFSGHQFPNYSSELNVNALLLGDSALYLCASSYGTGNSYEQYFGPGTRLTVT.

The chain is built from TRBV5-4 and TRBJ2-5, with 13 bases lining up with TRBD2. This CDR3 spans 18 amino acids. Looked up from germline, CDR1 is SGHNT and CDR2 is YYREEE (reference sequence). With V trimmed by 2 bases and J by 2 bases, 9 bases remained unmatched. CDR3 bases: TGTGCCAGCAGCTTAGCGGGACTAGCGGGAAAAGGGCAAGAGACCCAGTACTTC. It yields the protein CASSLAGLAGKGQETQYF.

This clone was detected once. The chain recombines TRBV28 with TRBJ2-7; 12 nucleotides line up with TRBD1. CDR1 and CDR2 from the germline V gene are MDHEN and SYDVKM. Trimming cost V 3 bases and J 2 bases; bases outside gene matches: 17. This CDR3 comprises 20 residues. CDR3 residues: CASSFYLGTGGAVGPYEQYF. Written as DNA, the CDR3 is TGTGCCAGCAGTTTTTATTTGGGGACAGGGGGCGCGGTCGGCCCCTACGAGCAGTACTTC.

CDR3 loop: CASSLTAFSSGNTIYF. Written as DNA, the CDR3 is TGCGCCAGCAGCTTGACAGCCTTTTCCTCTGGAAACACCATATATTTT. V is TRBV4-3 and J is TRBJ1-3, with D maybe TRBD1 (5 bases). Germline V gene lookup returns CDR1 LGHNA and CDR2 YSLEER. CDR3 length: 16 residues. V gave up 5 bases and J gave up 0 bases, with 14 bases separating them.

The chain combines TRBV18 with TRBJ2-1; the match to TRBD1 covers 8 bases. The CDR3 runs to 15 residues. Germline assignment: CDR1 KGHSH and CDR2 LQKENI. Trimming removed 3 bases from V and 6 bases from J; junction bases left unmatched: 7. The DNA for the CDR3 is TGTGCCAGCTCACCCACGGACAGGGTTATCAATGAGCAGTTCTTC. This translates into CASSPTDRVINEQFF. The variable domain in full, completed from reference TRBV18 and TRBJ2-1, reads NAGVMQNPRHLVRRRGQEARLRCSPMKGHSHVYWYRQLPEEGLKFMVYLQKENIIDESGMPKERFSAEFPKEGPSILRIQQVVRGDSAAYFCASSPTDRVINEQFFGPGTRLTVL.

This chain connects TRBV5-6 to TRBJ1-2; perhaps TRBD1 as D (6 bases). The CDR3 length is 13 residues. The V gene's germline CDR1 is SGHDT and CDR2 YYEEEE. The V end was cut by 5 bases, the J end by 8 bases, with 16 bases between. The CDR3 is CASSPGEGQGYTF. The CDR3 DNA reads as TGTGCCAGCAGTCCAGGGGAGGGTCAAGGCTACACCTTC.

The chain uses TRBV4-3 and TRBJ2-7; 8 bases fit TRBD2. This CDR3 has 18 residues. CDR1 is LGHNA, CDR2 YSLEER, per germline. The ends lost 1 base at V and 1 base at J; junction bases unmatched: 12. The CDR3 DNA reads as TGCGCCAGCAGCCAAGGTATCCCGCTCGGCGGGAGGTCCTACGAGCAGTACTTC. Protein sequence: CASSQGIPLGGRSYEQYF.

CDR3 sequence: CASSSTGYYFGYTF. The CDR3 DNA reads as TGTGCCAGCAGTTCGACAGGGTACTATTTTGGCTACACCTTC. The chain combines TRBV28 with TRBJ1-2; 7 nucleotides agree with TRBD1. This CDR3 region has 14 residues. The J segment lost 7 bases and the V segment lost 4 bases, leaving 9 bases of the junction unmatched. The V gene's germline CDR1 is MDHEN and CDR2 SYDVKM.

The V call is TRBV27, the J call TRBJ1-1; possible D gene TRBD1, 5 bases. V shed 5 bases and J shed 1 base, with 17 bases lying between them. In germline, CDR1 is MNHEY, CDR2 SMNVEV (reference sequence). There are 16 residues in the CDR3. CDR3 DNA: TGTGCCAGCAGTCCAATACAGGTACTGGGGAACACTGAAGCTTTCTTT. Protein product: CASSPIQVLGNTEAFF.

The genes are TRBV7-9 and TRBJ1-3; D uncertain. Deletions cut 0 bases from V and 0 bases from J, with 9 bases between. The CDR3 extends over 16 amino acids. Germline V lookup: CDR1 SEHNR, CDR2 FQNEAQ (reference sequence). CDR3 amino acids: CASSLAVDVSGNTIYF. The CDR3 DNA sequence: TGTGCCAGCAGCTTAGCGGTGGACGTCTCTGGAAACACCATATATTTT.

Only a few counts were recorded for this clone. The chain is built from TRBV27 and TRBJ1-5; D is perhaps TRBD1 (6 bases). V lost 3 bases and J lost 5, with 11 bases in between. CDR1 and CDR2 from the germline V gene are MNHEY and SMNVEV (reference sequence). The CDR3 spans 14 residues. In DNA, the CDR3 is TGTGCCAGCAGTTTGGGGGCAGGACATCAGCCCCAGCATTTT. It specifies CASSLGAGHQPQHF.

The rearrangement joins TRBV5-1 to TRBJ1-2; 10 bases fit TRBD1. The CDR3 loop spans 16 amino acids. The trim removed 6 bases at V and 5 bases at J, leaving 13 bases unmatched. Germline V lookup: CDR1 SGHRS, CDR2 YFSETQ. CDR3 in amino acids: CASNPRPGQGLYGYTF. DNA for the CDR3: TGCGCCAGCAACCCTCGACCGGGACAGGGGCTATATGGCTACACCTTC.

Concerning this clone: This same CDR3 is encoded by further DNA sequences in the sample. The genes are TRBV28 and TRBJ1-1, with D perhaps matching TRBD1 (5 bases). V lost 3 bases and J 3 bases, leaving 8 bases between the germline ends. The CDR3 runs to 13 residues. The germline CDR1 and CDR2 sequences are MDHEN and SYDVKM. The CDR3 DNA reads TGTGCCAGCAGTTTGGGACGGTACACTGAAGCTTTCTTT. It codes for CASSLGRYTEAFF.

The chain couples TRBV19 to TRBJ1-1; D gene unclear. Germline CDR1 is LNHDA and CDR2 is SQIVND (reference sequence). The CDR3 covers 14 residues. The V and J ends lost 1 base and 5 bases respectively, with 11 bases between them. CDR3 DNA sequence: TGTGCCAGTAGTATAGGCCCCGGGTGGACTGAAGCTTTCTTT. Its translation is CASSIGPGWTEAFF.

On this clone: Within the sample, other DNA sequences also encode this same CDR3. The CDR3 loop reads CASSQGGVYTEAFF. The DNA for the CDR3 is TGCGCCAGCAGCCAAGGAGGGGTGTACACTGAAGCTTTCTTT. The chain couples TRBV4-1 to TRBJ1-1; a possible D gene is TRBD1 (5 bases). The V gene lost 1 base and the J gene lost 3 bases, with 9 bases spanning the gap. Germline CDR1 and CDR2: MGHRA and YSYEKL. The CDR3 has 14 residues.

This clone was found once. The chain is built from TRBV10-2 and TRBJ1-2; D might be TRBD1 (6 bases). Deletions cut 0 bases from V and 8 bases from J, with 16 bases between. Germline loops: CDR1 WSHSY, CDR2 SAAADI. This CDR3 is built from 15 residues. In nucleotides, the CDR3 is TGCGCCAGCAGTGAGTCGGCGTTGGGGGCGAGAGGCTACACCTTC. It yields the protein CASSESALGARGYTF.

This chain uses TRBV29-1 with TRBJ1-1; maybe TRBD1 (6 bases). V dropped 3 bases and J dropped 3 bases, with 20 bases sitting between them. This CDR3 has 16 residues. Germline V CDR1 and CDR2: SQVTM, ANQGSEA. The CDR3, as DNA: TGCAGCGTTGAGGGGCCCGGGGGCCCTGGGGACACTGAAGCTTTCTTT. Protein product: CSVEGPGGPGDTEAFF.

The gene calls are TRBV19 and TRBJ2-5, with 8 bases matching TRBD2. This CDR3 is built from 16 residues. V dropped 3 bases and J dropped 1; count of bases not matched to a gene: 7. Per germline, CDR1 LNHDA and CDR2 SQIVND (reference sequence). Written as DNA, the CDR3 is TGTGCCAGTAGTATGGTGGGGCTAGCGGGCCAAGAGACCCAGTACTTC. It yields the protein CASSMVGLAGQETQYF.

This chain uses TRBV7-9 with TRBJ2-3, with TRBD2 matching over 7 bases. The CDR3 runs 16 residues. J lost 6 bases, V lost 5 bases, and 14 bases had no gene match. In germline, CDR1 is SEHNR, CDR2 FQNEAQ (reference sequence). Here the CDR3 DNA reads TGTGCCAGCAGCCCCGTGGCGGGGAGGGCATCGGATACGCAGTATTTT. Residues: CASSPVAGRASDTQYF.

The rearrangement links TRBV7-6 to TRBJ2-7; TRBD1 or TRBD2 may be the D gene (5 bases each). Germline assignment: CDR1 SGHVS and CDR2 FNYEAQ. CDR3 length: 14 residues. V was pared by 5 bases and J by 2 bases, with 13 bases between. The CDR3 region is CASSNRDGTYEQYF. The DNA for the CDR3 is TGTGCCAGCAGCAACCGGGACGGAACCTACGAGCAGTACTTC.

V and J are TRBV29-1 and TRBJ1-2, with unresolved D. The CDR3 sequence is 15 residues long. Deletions cut 0 bases from V and 0 bases from J, with 11 bases between. The V gene's germline CDR1 is SQVTM and CDR2 ANQGSEA. The CDR3, as DNA: TGCAGCGTTGAAGAGTGGAGGGAATCTAACTATGGCTACACCTTC. The encoded protein is CSVEEWRESNYGYTF. The full variable domain, rest sourced from reference TRBV29-1 and TRBJ1-2, is SAVISQKPSRDICQRGTSLTIQCQVDSQVTMMFWYRQQPGQSLTLIATANQGSEATYESGFVIDKFPISRPNLTFSTLTVSNMSPEDSSIYLCSVEEWRESNYGYTFGSGTRLTVV.

The rearrangement links TRBV27 to TRBJ2-2; no clear D. CDR1 MNHEY and CDR2 SMNVEV come from the germline V gene (reference sequence). The CDR3 spans 14 residues. Trimming removed 2 bases from V and 6 bases from J, with 10 bases in between. In DNA form, the CDR3 reads TGTGCCAGCAGTTTAAGTTCCAGGCCCGGGGAGCTGTTTTTT. Residues: CASSLSSRPGELFF.

Concerning this clone itself: Other DNA sequences in this sample translate to the same CDR3. The V and J genes are TRBV27 and TRBJ2-7; D perhaps matches TRBD1 (5 bases). V lost 0 bases and J 4 bases, leaving 7 bases between the germline ends. Germline V CDR1 and CDR2: MNHEY, SMNVEV (reference sequence). The length of the CDR3 is 13 residues. The CDR3 spells CASSLSDKYEQYF. The DNA for the CDR3 is TGTGCCAGCAGTTTATCGGACAAGTACGAGCAGTACTTC.

The chain combines TRBV5-4 with TRBJ1-1; no definite D call. The CDR3 is 12 residues long. Germline CDR1 SGHNT, CDR2 YYREEE (reference sequence). Trimming shortened V by 0 bases and J by 8 bases, and 8 bases separated the two germline ends. The CDR3 DNA follows: TGTGCCAGCAGCTTGGGCACTCTCGAAGCTTTCTTT. Its translation is CASSLGTLEAFF. Full variable domain (missing parts from reference TRBV5-4 and TRBJ1-1): ETGVTQSPTHLIKTRGQQVTLRCSSQSGHNTVSWYQQALGQGPQFIFQYYREEENGRGNFPPRFSGLQFPNYSSELNVNALELDDSALYLCASSLGTLEAFFGQGTRLTVV.

The V gene is TRBV7-8, the J gene TRBJ1-5; the D is unclear. V dropped 3 bases and J dropped 2 bases, with 14 bases sitting between them. The CDR3 runs 16 residues. Germline V CDR1 and CDR2: SGHVS, FQNEAQ. CDR3 DNA: TGTGCCAGCAGCTTGTGGGAGCCCCGAGGCAATCAGCCCCAGCATTTT. Translating gives CASSLWEPRGNQPQHF. The entire variable domain, with the rest obtained from reference TRBV7-8 and TRBJ1-5, is as follows: GAGVSQSPRYKVAKRGQDVALRCDPISGHVSLFWYQQALGQGPEFLTYFQNEAQLDKSGLPSDRFFAERPEGSVSTLKIQRTQQEDSAVYLCASSLWEPRGNQPQHFGDGTRLSIL.

The chain is built from TRBV5-6 and TRBJ2-7; D ambiguous. This CDR3 comprises 14 residues. V was pared by 2 bases and J by 4 bases, with 13 bases between. Per germline, CDR1 SGHDT and CDR2 YYEEEE. The CDR3 reads CASSFWSPMYEQYF. In DNA form, the CDR3 reads TGTGCCAGCAGCTTCTGGAGTCCGATGTACGAGCAGTACTTC. Full variable domain (outside the CDR3, taken from reference TRBV5-6 and TRBJ2-7): DAGVTQSPTHLIKTRGQQVTLRCSPKSGHDTVSWYQQALGQGPQFIFQYYEEEERQRGNFPDRFSGHQFPNYSSELNVNALLLGDSALYLCASSFWSPMYEQYFGPGTRLTVT.

The rearrangement joins TRBV30 to TRBJ1-2, with 8 bases aligning to TRBD1. CDR1 is GTSNPN and CDR2 is SVGIG in the germline V gene (reference sequence). V dropped 3 bases and J dropped 8; count of bases not matched to a gene: 8. The CDR3 is 13 residues long. Written as DNA, the CDR3 is TGTGCCTGGAGGGCCGACAGGGGCGAGGGCTACACCTTC. It translates to CAWRADRGEGYTF.

The V gene is TRBV28, the J gene TRBJ2-1; D remains unclear. The ends were cut back, 5 bases at V and 4 bases at J, with 15 bases in the middle. Germline V CDR1 and CDR2: MDHEN, SYDVKM. The CDR3 sequence is 15 residues long. CDR3 residues: CASSPNPSRYNEQFF. CDR3 coding DNA: TGTGCCAGCAGTCCCAACCCCTCCAGGTACAATGAGCAGTTCTTC. Combining the CDR3 with reference TRBV28 and TRBJ2-1 gives the whole variable domain DVKVTQSSRYLVKRTGEKVFLECVQDMDHENMFWYRQDPGLGLRLIYFSYDVKMKEKGDIPEGYSVSREKKERFSLILESASTNQTSMYLCASSPNPSRYNEQFFGPGTRLTVL.

The V call is TRBV29-1, the J call TRBJ1-2, with D tentatively TRBD1 (5 bases). Between the trimmed V and J ends, which lost 4 bases and 6 bases, there was a span of 15 bases. Germline CDR1 reads SQVTM; CDR2 reads ANQGSEA. CDR3 length equals 13 residues. The CDR3 DNA follows: TGCAGCGTTGTTGGGGGTATGGGTCATGGCTACACCTTC. It is translated as CSVVGGMGHGYTF.